A single sample is the source of the 17 T cell receptor beta chains below, sequenced in a study of blood T cell repertoires in COVID-19. The table came from immunoSEQ multiplex PCR; TCRdb's copy has only in-frame clones and leaves some out. The sample carries approximately 240,000 clones, roughly four fifths recorded once. What was sequenced was peripheral blood. These receptors came from a woman aged 60-75 years with acute or convalescent COVID-19.

The rearrangement joins TRBV9 to TRBJ2-4, with 12 bases that match TRBD2. CDR1 is SGDLS, CDR2 YYNGEE, per germline. The V segment lost 0 bases and the J segment 8 bases; nucleotides outside the gene matches: 6. This CDR3 has 16 amino acids. The CDR3: CASSVASGGAHDIQYF. The CDR3, as DNA: TGTGCCAGCAGCGTAGCTAGCGGGGGGGCTCATGACATTCAGTACTTC. Full variable domain (remainder filled in from reference TRBV9 and TRBJ2-4): DSGVTQTPKHLITATGQRVTLRCSPRSGDLSVYWYQQSLDQGLQFLIQYYNGEERAKGNILERFSAQQFPDLHSELNLSSLELGDSALYFCASSVASGGAHDIQYFGAGTRLSVL.

CDR3 sequence: CASSPGVGGYTF. The CDR3 nucleotides are TGTGCCAGCAGCCCTGGAGTCGGAGGCTACACCTTC. The chain carries TRBV11-2 and TRBJ1-2; D uncertain. The V end was cut by 5 bases, the J end by 8 bases, with 12 bases between. Germline assignment: CDR1 SGHAT and CDR2 FQNNGV. This CDR3 has 12 residues. The full variable domain, rest sourced from reference TRBV11-2 and TRBJ1-2, is EAGVAQSPRYKIIEKRQSVAFWCNPISGHATLYWYQQILGQGPKLLIQFQNNGVVDDSQLPKDRFSAERLKGVDSTLKIQPAKLEDSAVYLCASSPGVGGYTFGSGTRLTVV.

The gene calls are TRBV2 and TRBJ2-3, with D unclear. The V end was cut by 6 bases, the J end by 2 bases, with 12 bases between. The germline V gene has CDR1 SNHLY and CDR2 FYNNEI. This CDR3 has 14 amino acids. The CDR3 loop is CASRHPSFTDTQYF. CDR3 nucleotide sequence: TGTGCCAGCAGACATCCATCATTCACAGATACGCAGTATTTT.

The chain couples TRBV19 to TRBJ2-5, with 10 nucleotides matching TRBD2. This CDR3 region has 18 residues. V gave up 0 bases and J gave up 5 bases; unmatched junction bases: 12. From germline, CDR1 is LNHDA and CDR2 SQIVND (reference sequence). The CDR3 sequence: CASSIDPASGGYSETQYF. The CDR3 DNA is TGTGCCAGTAGTATAGATCCGGCTAGCGGGGGTTACTCGGAGACCCAGTACTTC.

This clone was detected once. The chain couples TRBV27 to TRBJ1-1; D gene unclear. There are 14 residues in the CDR3. The germline gives CDR1 MNHEY, CDR2 SMNVEV (reference sequence). V was shortened by 4 bases and J by 3 bases, with 12 bases between the two germline ends. The CDR3 loop reads CASSSRNTHTEAFF. The CDR3 DNA sequence: TGTGCCAGCAGTTCCCGAAACACACACACTGAAGCTTTCTTT.

This clone was counted only a few times. The rearrangement links TRBV7-9 to TRBJ1-2; 9 nucleotides agree with TRBD1. Trimming took 5 bases from V and 4 from J; bases not matched to a gene: 17. Germline V gives CDR1 SEHNR, CDR2 FQNEAQ (reference sequence). The CDR3 covers 18 residues. The CDR3: CASSRSTGGFSYGYGYTF. As DNA, the CDR3 is TGTGCCAGCAGCCGATCAACAGGGGGCTTTTCCTATGGCTATGGCTACACCTTC.

This clone was detected only a few times. The rearrangement joins TRBV2 to TRBJ1-2; D perhaps matches TRBD1 (5 bases). The CDR3 runs 12 residues. Trimming took 7 bases from V and 6 from J, leaving 12 bases between them. The germline V gene has CDR1 SNHLY and CDR2 FYNNEI. CDR3 sequence: CASTFNRNGYTF. CDR3 DNA sequence: TGTGCCAGCACCTTTAACAGGAATGGCTACACCTTC. Combining the CDR3 with reference TRBV2 and TRBJ1-2 gives the whole variable domain EPEVTQTPSHQVTQMGQEVILRCVPISNHLYFYWYRQILGQKVEFLVSFYNNEISEKSEIFDDQFSVERPDGSNFTLKIRSTKLEDSAMYFCASTFNRNGYTFGSGTRLTVV.

The chain uses TRBV5-1 and TRBJ1-2; 7 bases are a match to TRBD1. The CDR3 sequence is 16 residues long. V gave up 1 base and J gave up 8 bases; unmatched junction bases: 14. Germline CDR1 SGHRS, CDR2 YFSETQ. CDR3 sequence reads: CASSLYPPDRVRGYTF. Here the CDR3 DNA reads TGCGCCAGCAGCTTGTACCCTCCCGACAGGGTCAGAGGCTACACCTTC.

This clone has a handful of counts. This chain links TRBV6-1 with TRBJ1-5; D call uncertain. In germline, CDR1 is MNHNS, CDR2 SASEGT. V shed 1 base and J shed 6 bases, with 7 bases lying between them. This CDR3 contains 13 residues. This CDR3 is CASSEVSGQPQHF. DNA of the CDR3: TGTGCCAGCAGTGAAGTGTCGGGTCAGCCCCAGCATTTT.

This clone was seen just once. The rearrangement links TRBV2 to TRBJ1-5, with D possibly being TRBD1 (6 bases). The CDR3 totals 16 residues. CDR1 is SNHLY, CDR2 FYNNEI, per germline. V was trimmed by 8 bases and J by 0 bases, leaving 17 bases between them. CDR3: CASSADRRYSNQPQHF. The DNA of the CDR3 is TGTGCCAGCTCCGCGGACAGACGATATAGCAATCAGCCCCAGCATTTT.

The genes are TRBV28 and TRBJ2-3, with TRBD2 identical over 12 bases. This CDR3 has 14 amino acids. From germline, CDR1 is MDHEN and CDR2 SYDVKM. The trim removed 3 bases at V and 9 bases at J, leaving 4 bases unmatched. As DNA, the CDR3 is TGTGCCAGCAGTTTCCTAGCGGGGGGGCGAACGCAGTATTTT. Translated, it gives CASSFLAGGRTQYF.

The chain links TRBV3-1 (or the pseudogene TRBV3-2) to TRBJ1-1; tentative D call: TRBD1 (5 bases). Germline V lookup: CDR1 LGHDT, CDR2 YNNKEL (reference sequence). CDR3 size: 15 residues. Trimming cost V 3 bases and J 8 bases, with 19 bases left between them. The CDR3 DNA is TGTGCCAGCAGCCACCCAAGGGCAGGGTGGGTAGAAGCTTTCTTT. It specifies CASSHPRAGWVEAFF.

V gene TRBV27 combines with J gene TRBJ1-5, with D possibly TRBD1 on 5 matching bases. Germline V gene data show CDR1 as MNHEY and CDR2 as SMNVEV (reference sequence). The CDR3 is 14 residues long. V was trimmed by 2 bases and J by 4 bases, leaving 9 bases between them. The CDR3 sequence is CASSLRGSNQPQHF. The CDR3 bases are TGTGCCAGCAGTTTAAGGGGCAGTAATCAGCCCCAGCATTTT.

The chain has TRBV4-1 and TRBJ1-2; TRBD1 is a possible D gene (5 bases). The V end was cut by 1 base, the J end by 3 bases, with 12 bases between. The CDR3 consists of 15 residues. Germline loops: CDR1 MGHRA, CDR2 YSYEKL. CDR3 protein: CASSQAGRVDYGYTF. The CDR3 DNA reads as TGCGCCAGCAGCCAAGCAGGGAGGGTGGACTATGGCTACACCTTC.

The chain has TRBV2 and TRBJ2-5; D unresolved. CDR1 is SNHLY, CDR2 FYNNEI, per germline. V lost 6 bases, J lost 2 bases, and 7 bases lay in between. This CDR3 comprises 12 residues. CDR3 protein: CASRYIQETQYF. CDR3 DNA sequence: TGTGCCAGCAGGTACATTCAAGAGACCCAGTACTTC.

The chain carries TRBV19 and TRBJ2-4; the D is unclear. Trimming took 3 bases from V and 0 from J, leaving 9 bases between them. Germline V CDR1 and CDR2: LNHDA, SQIVND (reference sequence). The CDR3 runs to 15 residues. The CDR3 protein is CASSIQTLAKNIQYF. The CDR3 DNA is TGTGCCAGTAGTATCCAGACACTAGCCAAAAACATTCAGTACTTC.

The chain is built from TRBV5-4 and TRBJ2-3, with 7 nucleotides matching TRBD2. The CDR3 extends over 16 amino acids. Germline trimming cut 4 bases from V and 2 bases from J; bases unmatched to any gene: 10. The V gene's germline CDR1 is SGHNT and CDR2 YYREEE (reference sequence). The CDR3 here is CASSPGGTRATDTQYF. The CDR3 DNA reads as TGTGCCAGCAGCCCCGGGGGGACCAGAGCCACAGATACGCAGTATTTT.